This TCR beta chain was documented in a study of shared clonotypes between healthy human individuals. Study results and limitations: Only blood underwent sampling, and tissue repertoires likely differ.

The table came from immunoSEQ multiplex PCR; TCRdb's copy has only in-frame clones and leaves some out. Here the sample spans fewer than 600,000 clones, roughly 77% being singletons. This clone appeared a few times. Antigen: not known. Sequenced sample: PBMCs. This clonotype was obtained from a woman aged 40 to 50 in good health. Some clones in this sample may be carry-over from other donors' samples.

As DNA, the CDR3 is TGTGCCACGTCAGCGGGGGACTCTAGCACAGATACGCAGTATTTT. The encoded protein is CATSAGDSSTDTQYF. This sequence joins TRBV6-4 and TRBJ2-3; 8 bases are shared with TRBD2. This CDR3 spans 15 amino acids. CDR1 and CDR2 (germline): MRHNA, SNTAGT. V lost 10 bases, J lost 0 bases, and 9 bases stayed unmatched.